The clone carrying this T cell receptor beta chain was detected once. Its antigen is unknown. These data originate in a study of cytomegalovirus exposure and HLA in healthy donors. The CDR3 runs 14 residues. After removal of 6 bases from V and 3 bases from J, the junction contained 8 bases not matched to a gene. Germline CDR1 and CDR2: SGHAT and FQNNGV. Findings and caveats of the study: Among the most significant clusters, several appeared linked to common viral pathogens in a later analysis. The study flagged some 180 TCR beta chains as cytomegalovirus-associated. According to reports, the classifier identified cytomegalovirus status with high specificity and sensitivity.

This PCR relied on a set of 60 Vbeta primers and 13 Jbeta primers. Sequencing was performed with immunoSEQ multiplex PCR; in TCRdb, only in-frame clones are kept and a portion is missing. The repertoire holds about 120,000 clones, with over 60% as singletons. The TCR originated in a man younger than 30 in good health and CMV-seropositive. V and J are TRBV11-2 and TRBJ2-7; 7 bases map to TRBD1. The sample taken for sequencing was PBMCs. As DNA, the CDR3 is TGTGCCAGCAGTTACCGACAGGGTAGCTACGAGCAGTACTTC. This gives the protein CASSYRQGSYEQYF.